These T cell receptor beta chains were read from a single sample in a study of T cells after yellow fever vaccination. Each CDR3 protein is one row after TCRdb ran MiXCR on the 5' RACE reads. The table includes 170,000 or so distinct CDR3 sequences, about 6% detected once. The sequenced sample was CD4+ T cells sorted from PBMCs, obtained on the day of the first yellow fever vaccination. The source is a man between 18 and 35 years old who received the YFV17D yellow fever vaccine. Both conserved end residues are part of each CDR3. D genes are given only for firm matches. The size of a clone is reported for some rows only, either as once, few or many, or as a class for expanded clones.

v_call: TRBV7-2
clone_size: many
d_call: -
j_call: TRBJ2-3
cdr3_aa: CASSIGPTDTQYF
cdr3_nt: TGTGCCAGCAGCATAGGGCCCACAGATACGCAGTATTTT

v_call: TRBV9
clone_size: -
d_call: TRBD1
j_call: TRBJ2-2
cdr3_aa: CASSVSGQGYTGELFF
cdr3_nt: TGTGCCAGCAGCGTTTCCGGACAGGGCTATACCGGGGAGCTGTTTTTT

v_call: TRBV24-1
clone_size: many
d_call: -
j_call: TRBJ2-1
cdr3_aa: CATSDSHPGWSEQFF
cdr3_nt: TGTGCCACCAGTGATTCTCACCCGGGATGGAGTGAGCAGTTCTTC

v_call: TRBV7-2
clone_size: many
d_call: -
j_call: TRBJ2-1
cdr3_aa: CASSQGGIKSYGEQFF
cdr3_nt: TGTGCCAGCAGCCAAGGGGGAATAAAGTCCTACGGGGAGCAGTTCTTC

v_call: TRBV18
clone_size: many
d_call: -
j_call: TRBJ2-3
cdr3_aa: CASSLGSSTDTQYF
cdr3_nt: TGTGCCAGCTCACTGGGCAGCAGCACAGATACGCAGTATTTT

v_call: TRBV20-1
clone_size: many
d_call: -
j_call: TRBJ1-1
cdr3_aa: CSASPGTEAFF
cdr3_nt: TGCAGTGCTAGTCCGGGGACTGAAGCTTTCTTT

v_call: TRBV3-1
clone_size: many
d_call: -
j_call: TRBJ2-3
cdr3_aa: CASSPTGDFTDTQYF
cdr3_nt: TGTGCCAGCAGCCCGACAGGTGATTTCACAGATACGCAGTATTTT

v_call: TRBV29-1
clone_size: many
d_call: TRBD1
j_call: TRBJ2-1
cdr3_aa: CSVRKGLQGNEQFF
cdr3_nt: TGCAGCGTGCGGAAGGGATTACAGGGGAATGAGCAGTTCTTC

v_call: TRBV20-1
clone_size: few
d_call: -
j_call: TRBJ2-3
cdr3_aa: CSARAPGTDPTDTQYF
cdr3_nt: TGCAGTGCTAGAGCCCCCGGGACCGACCCCACAGATACGCAGTATTTT

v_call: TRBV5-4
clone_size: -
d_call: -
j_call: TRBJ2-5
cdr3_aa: CASSLGDLQETQYF
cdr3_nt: TGTGCCAGCAGCTTGGGGGACTTACAAGAGACCCAGTACTTC

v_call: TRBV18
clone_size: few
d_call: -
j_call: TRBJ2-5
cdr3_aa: CASSPNGGRQETQYF
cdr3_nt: TGTGCCAGCTCCCCCAACGGAGGGAGACAAGAGACCCAGTACTTC